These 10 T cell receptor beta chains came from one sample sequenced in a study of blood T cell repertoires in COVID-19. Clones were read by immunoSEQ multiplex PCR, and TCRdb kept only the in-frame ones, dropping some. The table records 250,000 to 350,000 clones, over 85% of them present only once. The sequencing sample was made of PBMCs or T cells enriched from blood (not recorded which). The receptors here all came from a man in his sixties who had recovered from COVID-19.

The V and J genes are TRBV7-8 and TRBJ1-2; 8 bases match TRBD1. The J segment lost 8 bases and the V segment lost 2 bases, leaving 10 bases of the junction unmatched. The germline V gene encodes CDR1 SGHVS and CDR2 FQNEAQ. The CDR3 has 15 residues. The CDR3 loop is CASSLSVQGASGYTF. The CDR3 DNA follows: TGTGCCAGCAGCTTAAGTGTCCAGGGGGCTTCGGGCTACACCTTC.

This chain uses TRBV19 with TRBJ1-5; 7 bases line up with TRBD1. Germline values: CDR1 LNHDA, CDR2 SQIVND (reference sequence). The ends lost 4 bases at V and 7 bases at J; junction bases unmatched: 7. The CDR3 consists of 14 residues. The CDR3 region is CASSTRTGEQPQHF. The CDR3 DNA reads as TGTGCCAGTAGTACTCGGACAGGAGAACAGCCCCAGCATTTT.

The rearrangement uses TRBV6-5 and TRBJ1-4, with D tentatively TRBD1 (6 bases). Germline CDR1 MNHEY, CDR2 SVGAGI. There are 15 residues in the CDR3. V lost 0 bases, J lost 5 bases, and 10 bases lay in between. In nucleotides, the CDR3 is TGTGCCAGCAGTTACTCGTTTCAGGGGAATGAAAAACTGTTTTTT. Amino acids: CASSYSFQGNEKLFF.

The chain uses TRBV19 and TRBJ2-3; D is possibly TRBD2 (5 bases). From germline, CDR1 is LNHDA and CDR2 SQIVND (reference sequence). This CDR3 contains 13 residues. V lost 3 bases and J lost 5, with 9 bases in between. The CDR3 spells CASSIKTIDTQYF. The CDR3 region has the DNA TGTGCCAGTAGTATCAAGACTATAGATACGCAGTATTTT.

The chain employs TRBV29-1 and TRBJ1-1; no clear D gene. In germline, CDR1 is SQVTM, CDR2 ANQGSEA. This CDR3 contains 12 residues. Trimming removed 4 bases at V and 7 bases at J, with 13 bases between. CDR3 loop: CSVVYRGIEAFF. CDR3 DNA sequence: TGCAGCGTTGTGTACCGGGGAATTGAAGCTTTCTTT.

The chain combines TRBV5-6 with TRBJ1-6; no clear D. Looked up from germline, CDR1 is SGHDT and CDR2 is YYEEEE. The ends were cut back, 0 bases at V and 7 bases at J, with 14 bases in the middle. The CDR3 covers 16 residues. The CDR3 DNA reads TGTGCCAGCAGCTTGGTCAGCCAGAGGGTGAATTCACCCCTCCACTTT. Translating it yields CASSLVSQRVNSPLHF.

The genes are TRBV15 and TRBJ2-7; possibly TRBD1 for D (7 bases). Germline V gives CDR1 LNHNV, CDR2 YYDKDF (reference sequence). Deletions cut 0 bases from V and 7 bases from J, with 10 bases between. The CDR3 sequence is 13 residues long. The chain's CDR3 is CATSRDPGGEQYF. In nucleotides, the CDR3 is TGTGCCACCAGCAGAGACCCAGGGGGGGAGCAGTACTTC.

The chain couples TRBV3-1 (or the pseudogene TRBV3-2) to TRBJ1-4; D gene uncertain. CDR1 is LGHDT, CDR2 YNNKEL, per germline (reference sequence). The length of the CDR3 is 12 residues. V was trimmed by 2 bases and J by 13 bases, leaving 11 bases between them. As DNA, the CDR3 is TGTGCCAGCAGCCAAATTGGGGAGGGACTGTTTTTT. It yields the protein CASSQIGEGLFF.

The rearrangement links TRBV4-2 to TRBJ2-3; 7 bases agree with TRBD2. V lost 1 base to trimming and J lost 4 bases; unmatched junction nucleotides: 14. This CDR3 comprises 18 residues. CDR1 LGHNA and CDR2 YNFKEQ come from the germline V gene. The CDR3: CASSQGRIGGRRSDTQYF. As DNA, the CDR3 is TGTGCCAGCAGCCAAGGGCGGATTGGCGGGAGAAGGTCAGATACGCAGTATTTT.

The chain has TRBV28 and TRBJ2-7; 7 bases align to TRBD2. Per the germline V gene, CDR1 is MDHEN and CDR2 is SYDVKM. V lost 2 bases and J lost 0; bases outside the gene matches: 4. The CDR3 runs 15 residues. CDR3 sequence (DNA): TGTGCCAGCAGTTTAGCGGGGGTTAACTCCTACGAGCAGTACTTC. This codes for CASSLAGVNSYEQYF. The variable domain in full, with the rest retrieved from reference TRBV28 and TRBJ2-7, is DVKVTQSSRYLVKRTGEKVFLECVQDMDHENMFWYRQDPGLGLRLIYFSYDVKMKEKGDIPEGYSVSREKKERFSLILESASTNQTSMYLCASSLAGVNSYEQYFGPGTRLTVT.